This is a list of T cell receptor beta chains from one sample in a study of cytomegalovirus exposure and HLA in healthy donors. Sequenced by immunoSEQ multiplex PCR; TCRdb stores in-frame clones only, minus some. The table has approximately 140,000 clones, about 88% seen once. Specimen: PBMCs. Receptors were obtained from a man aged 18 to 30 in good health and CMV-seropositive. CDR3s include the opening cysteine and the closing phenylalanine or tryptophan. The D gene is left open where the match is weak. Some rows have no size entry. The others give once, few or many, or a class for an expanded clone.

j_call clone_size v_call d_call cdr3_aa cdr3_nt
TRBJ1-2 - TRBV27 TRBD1 CASSTSSPDRGYGYTF TGTGCCAGCAGCACTTCCAGCCCGGACAGGGGCTATGGCTACACCTTC
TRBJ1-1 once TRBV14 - CASSQHSNTEAFF TGTGCCAGCAGCCAACACAGTAACACTGAAGCTTTCTTT
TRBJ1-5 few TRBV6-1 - CASSGSLLGNQPQHF TGTGCCAGCAGTGGATCACTACTGGGCAATCAGCCCCAGCATTTT
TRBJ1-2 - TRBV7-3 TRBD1 CASSWAGTDNGYTF TGTGCCAGCAGCTGGGCCGGGACAGATAATGGCTACACCTTC
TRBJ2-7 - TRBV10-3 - CAISRDTTYEQYF TGTGCCATCAGCCGGGACACCACCTACGAGCAGTACTTC
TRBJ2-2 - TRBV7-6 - CASSFHGGLPLNTGELFF TGTGCCAGCAGCTTCCACGGGGGGCTCCCCCTTAACACCGGGGAGCTGTTTTTT
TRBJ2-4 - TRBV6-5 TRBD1 CASSYTQGGIQYF TGTGCCAGCAGTTACACACAGGGGGGCATTCAGTACTTC
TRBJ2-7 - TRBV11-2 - CASSSTTGPYEQYF TGTGCCAGCAGCTCTACTACAGGCCCCTACGAGCAGTACTTC
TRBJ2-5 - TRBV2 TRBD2 CASTSSGGRGETQYF TGTGCCAGCACATCTAGCGGGGGAAGGGGAGAGACCCAGTACTTC
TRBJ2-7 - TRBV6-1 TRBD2 CASSVSLAGVEQYF TGTGCCAGCAGTGTTTCACTAGCGGGAGTCGAGCAGTACTTC
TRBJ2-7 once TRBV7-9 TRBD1 CASSLETGGSYEQYF TGTGCCAGCAGCTTAGAAACAGGGGGGTCCTACGAGCAGTACTTC
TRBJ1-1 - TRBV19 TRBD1 CASSIEEGAAFF TGTGCCAGTAGTATAGAGGAGGGGGCCGCTTTCTTT
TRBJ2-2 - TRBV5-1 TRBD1 CASSLWGQGATNTGELFF TGCGCCAGCAGCTTGTGGGGACAGGGGGCGACGAACACCGGGGAGCTGTTTTTT
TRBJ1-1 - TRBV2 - CASRGGLNTEAFF TGTGCCAGCAGGGGAGGCCTGAACACTGAAGCTTTCTTT
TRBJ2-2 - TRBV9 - CASSTAGGELFF TGTGCCAGCAGCACAGCAGGCGGGGAGCTGTTTTTT
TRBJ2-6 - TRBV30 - CAWSVNRLYKSGANVLTF TGTGCCTGGAGCGTAAACAGGCTGTACAAGTCTGGGGCCAACGTCCTGACTTTC
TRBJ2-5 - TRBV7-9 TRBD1 CASSDTGTVRETQYF TGTGCCAGCAGCGACACCGGGACAGTGCGGGAGACCCAGTACTTC
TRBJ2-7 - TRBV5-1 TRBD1 CASSWDRGPYEQYF TGCGCCAGCAGCTGGGACAGGGGCCCCTACGAGCAGTACTTC
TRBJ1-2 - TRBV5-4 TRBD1 CASSLRTGRTYGYTF TGTGCCAGCAGCCTAAGGACAGGGAGGACCTATGGCTACACCTTC
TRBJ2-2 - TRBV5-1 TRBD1 CASSLGQGRSTGELFF TGCGCCAGCAGCTTGGGACAGGGTCGTTCCACCGGGGAGCTGTTTTTT
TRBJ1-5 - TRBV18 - CASSPAVGSNQPQHF TGTGCCAGCTCACCAGCCGTCGGGAGCAATCAGCCCCAGCATTTT
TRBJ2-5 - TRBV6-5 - CASSYTVSPKETQYF TGTGCCAGCAGTTATACCGTTAGTCCTAAAGAGACCCAGTACTTC
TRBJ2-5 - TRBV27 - CASSLGPHRVEGYF TGTGCCAGCAGTTTGGGGCCCCACAGGGTTGAGGGGTACTTC
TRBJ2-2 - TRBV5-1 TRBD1 CASTPGTANTGELFF TGCGCCAGCACCCCCGGGACAGCGAACACCGGGGAGCTGTTTTTT
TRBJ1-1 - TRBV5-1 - CASSLGAGTEAFF TGCGCCAGCAGCTTGGGTGCCGGCACTGAAGCTTTCTTT
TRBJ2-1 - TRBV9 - CASSPMTGDLGEQFF TGTGCCAGCAGCCCGATGACGGGGGATTTGGGTGAGCAGTTCTTC
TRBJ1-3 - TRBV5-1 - CASSGRTDGHTIYF TGCGCCAGCAGCGGAAGGACAGACGGGCACACCATATATTTT
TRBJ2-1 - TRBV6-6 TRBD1 CASRTRDRYNEQFF TGTGCCAGCAGAACCCGGGACAGATACAATGAGCAGTTCTTC
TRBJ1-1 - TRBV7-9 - CALRRDGNTEAFF TGTGCCCTCAGGAGGGACGGGAACACTGAAGCTTTCTTT
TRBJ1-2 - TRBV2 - CASSVRVVRGYTF TGTGCCAGCAGCGTCAGGGTCGTACGGGGCTACACCTTC
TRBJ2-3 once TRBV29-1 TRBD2 CSVIGLAGRKSSTDTQYF TGCAGCGTTATTGGACTAGCGGGACGTAAAAGTAGCACAGATACGCAGTATTTT
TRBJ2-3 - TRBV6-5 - CASRARGSTDTQYF TGTGCCAGCAGGGCCCGCGGGTCCACAGATACGCAGTATTTT
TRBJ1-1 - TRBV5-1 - CASSYAGWRDSEAFF TGCGCCAGCAGCTACGCAGGGTGGAGGGACTCTGAAGCTTTCTTT
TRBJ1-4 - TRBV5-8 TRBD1 CASSLRTGLSEKLFF TGTGCCAGCAGCTTAAGGACAGGGTTAAGTGAAAAACTGTTTTTT
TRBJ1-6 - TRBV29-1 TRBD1 CSVDSGTGILYNSPLHF TGCAGCGTTGATTCCGGGACAGGGATCCTCTATAATTCACCCCTCCACTTT
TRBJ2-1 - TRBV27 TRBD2 CASSLSVTSGGASSYNEQFF TGTGCCAGCAGTTTATCTGTTACTAGCGGGGGGGCCTCCTCCTACAATGAGCAGTTCTTC
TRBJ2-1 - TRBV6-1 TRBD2 CASWTSGAGEQFF TGTGCCAGCTGGACTAGCGGGGCCGGTGAGCAGTTCTTC
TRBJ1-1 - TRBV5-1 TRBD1 CASSFSGQGPTEAFF TGCGCCAGCAGCTTTAGCGGACAGGGACCCACTGAAGCTTTCTTT
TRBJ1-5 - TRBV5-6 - CASSRTPRGDQPQHF TGTGCCAGCAGCAGGACCCCCAGGGGTGATCAGCCCCAGCATTTT
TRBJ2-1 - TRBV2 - CASTEAENYNEQFF TGTGCCAGCACCGAGGCGGAAAACTACAATGAGCAGTTCTTC
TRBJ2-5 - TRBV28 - CASSSLGSETQYF TGTGCCAGCAGTTCACTAGGCTCGGAGACCCAGTACTTC
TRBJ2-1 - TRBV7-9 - CATPKGDNYNEQFF TGTGCCACCCCTAAAGGGGACAACTACAATGAGCAGTTCTTC
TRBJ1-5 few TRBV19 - CASRTEEGWPQHF TGTGCCAGTAGGACGGAGGAAGGTTGGCCCCAGCATTTT
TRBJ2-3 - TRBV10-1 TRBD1 CATSPGTGITDTQYF TGCGCCACCTCACCCGGGACAGGGATCACAGATACGCAGTATTTT
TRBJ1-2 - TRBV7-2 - CASSLVQGTIYGYTF TGTGCCAGCAGCTTAGTCCAGGGTACGATTTATGGCTACACCTTC
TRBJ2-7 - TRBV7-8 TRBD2 CASIPSRAFGLAGAYEQYF TGTGCCAGCATCCCCTCCCGGGCGTTTGGGTTAGCGGGAGCATACGAGCAGTACTTC
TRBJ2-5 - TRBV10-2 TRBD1 CASSDPQGEETQYF TGCGCCAGCAGTGACCCGCAGGGGGAAGAGACCCAGTACTTC
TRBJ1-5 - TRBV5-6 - CASSSGTEYQPQHF TGTGCCAGCAGCTCCGGGACTGAATATCAGCCCCAGCATTTT
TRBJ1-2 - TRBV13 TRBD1 CASSASTGTGDGYTF TGTGCCAGCAGCGCCTCCACCGGGACAGGGGATGGCTACACCTTC
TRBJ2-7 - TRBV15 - CATSRVRPGDEQYF TGTGCCACCAGCAGAGTTAGACCGGGGGACGAGCAGTACTTC
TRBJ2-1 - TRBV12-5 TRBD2 CASGLWAGGTRFSYNEQFF TGTGCTAGTGGTTTGTGGGCGGGGGGAACTCGATTCTCCTACAATGAGCAGTTCTTC
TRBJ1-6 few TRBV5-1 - CASSVESFRNSPLHF TGCGCCAGCAGCGTCGAGTCGTTCCGCAATTCACCCCTCCACTTT
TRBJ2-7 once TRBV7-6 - CASSLGTGPASEQYF TGTGCCAGCAGCTTAGGTACAGGCCCGGCATCCGAGCAGTACTTC
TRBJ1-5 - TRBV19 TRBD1 CASTRGTYNQPQHF TGTGCCAGTACCAGGGGGACTTACAATCAGCCCCAGCATTTT
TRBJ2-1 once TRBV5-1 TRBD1 CASSQTGGVNEQFF TGCGCCAGCAGCCAGACAGGGGGCGTCAATGAGCAGTTCTTC